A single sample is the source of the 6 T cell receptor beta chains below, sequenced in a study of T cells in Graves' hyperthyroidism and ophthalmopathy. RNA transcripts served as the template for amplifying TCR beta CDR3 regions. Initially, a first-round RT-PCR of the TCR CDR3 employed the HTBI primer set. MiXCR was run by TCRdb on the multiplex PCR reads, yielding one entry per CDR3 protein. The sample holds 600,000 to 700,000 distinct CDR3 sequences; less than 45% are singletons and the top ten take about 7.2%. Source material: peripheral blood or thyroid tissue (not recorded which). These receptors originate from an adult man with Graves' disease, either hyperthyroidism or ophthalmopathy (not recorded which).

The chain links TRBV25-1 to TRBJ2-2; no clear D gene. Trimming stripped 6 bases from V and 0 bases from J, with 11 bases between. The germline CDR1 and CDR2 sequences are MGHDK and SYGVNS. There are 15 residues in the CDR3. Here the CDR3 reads CASSYETANTGELFF. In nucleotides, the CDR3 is TGTGCCAGCAGCTACGAGACTGCGAACACCGGGGAGCTGTTTTTT.

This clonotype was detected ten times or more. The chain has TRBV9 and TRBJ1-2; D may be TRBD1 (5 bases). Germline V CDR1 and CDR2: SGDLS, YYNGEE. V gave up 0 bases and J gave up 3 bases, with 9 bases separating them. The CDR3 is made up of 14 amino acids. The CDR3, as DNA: TGTGCCAGCAGCGTAGAGTGGGGGTACTATGGCTACACCTTC. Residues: CASSVEWGYYGYTF.

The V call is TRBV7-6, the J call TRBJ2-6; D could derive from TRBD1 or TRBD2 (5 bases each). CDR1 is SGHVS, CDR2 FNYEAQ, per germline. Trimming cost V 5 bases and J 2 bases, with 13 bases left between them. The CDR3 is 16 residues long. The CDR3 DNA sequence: TGTGCCAGCAGCCAACTAGGGGTTACTGGGGCCAACGTCCTGACTTTC. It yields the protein CASSQLGVTGANVLTF.

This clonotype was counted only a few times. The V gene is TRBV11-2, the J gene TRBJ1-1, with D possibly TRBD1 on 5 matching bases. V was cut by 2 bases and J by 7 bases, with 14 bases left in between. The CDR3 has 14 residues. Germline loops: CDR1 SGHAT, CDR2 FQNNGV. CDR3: CASSLSSRDGEAFF. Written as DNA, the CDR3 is TGTGCCAGCAGCTTATCATCTCGGGACGGTGAAGCTTTCTTT.

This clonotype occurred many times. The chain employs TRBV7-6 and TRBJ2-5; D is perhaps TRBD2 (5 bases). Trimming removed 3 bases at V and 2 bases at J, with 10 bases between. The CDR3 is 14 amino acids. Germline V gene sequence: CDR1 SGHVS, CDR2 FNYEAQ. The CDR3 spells CASSFRTLQETQYF. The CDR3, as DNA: TGTGCCAGCAGCTTTCGGACTCTGCAAGAGACCCAGTACTTC.

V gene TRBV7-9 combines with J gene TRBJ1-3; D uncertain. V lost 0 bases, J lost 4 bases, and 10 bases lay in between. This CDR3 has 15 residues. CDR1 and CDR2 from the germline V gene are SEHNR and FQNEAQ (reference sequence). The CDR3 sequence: CASSLALGQGNTIYF. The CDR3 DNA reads TGTGCCAGCAGCTTAGCGCTTGGGCAAGGAAACACCATATATTTT.